This T cell receptor (beta chain) was retrieved from a study of neoadjuvant anti-PD-1 for oral cavity cancer. Study as a whole: Patients mostly received three to four biweekly nivolumab doses at 3 mg/kg before surgery. Study-wide results and caveats: Treg/Th17 ratio rose with pretreatment blood and fell with post-treatment tumor TCRbeta clonality. Expansion of preexisting intratumoral clones was suggested to aid response.

Two replicates per tumor sample, mostly from 4 to 5.5 ug of genomic DNA. Sequencing was performed with immunoSEQ multiplex PCR; in TCRdb, only in-frame clones are kept and a portion is missing. The table has about 12,000 clones, 55% to 70% seen once; the top ten hold around 6.8%. Germline CDR1 reads SQVTM; CDR2 reads ANQGSEA. Losses at the gene ends were 3 bases for V and 2 bases for J; bases not matched to a gene: 1. The CDR3 is 13 residues long. As regards this clone: As yet, its antigen is unknown.

The clonotype was recovered from a person aged 35-79 years with oral cavity squamous cell carcinoma. The donor label of this sample is uncertain. The V and J genes are TRBV29-1 and TRBJ2-7; 10 bases line up with TRBD1. Specimen: tumor tissue, collected before nivolumab (anti-PD-1) treatment. The CDR3 region is CSVEGQGPYEQYF. Here the CDR3 DNA reads TGCAGCGTTGAGGGACAGGGGCCCTACGAGCAGTACTTC.